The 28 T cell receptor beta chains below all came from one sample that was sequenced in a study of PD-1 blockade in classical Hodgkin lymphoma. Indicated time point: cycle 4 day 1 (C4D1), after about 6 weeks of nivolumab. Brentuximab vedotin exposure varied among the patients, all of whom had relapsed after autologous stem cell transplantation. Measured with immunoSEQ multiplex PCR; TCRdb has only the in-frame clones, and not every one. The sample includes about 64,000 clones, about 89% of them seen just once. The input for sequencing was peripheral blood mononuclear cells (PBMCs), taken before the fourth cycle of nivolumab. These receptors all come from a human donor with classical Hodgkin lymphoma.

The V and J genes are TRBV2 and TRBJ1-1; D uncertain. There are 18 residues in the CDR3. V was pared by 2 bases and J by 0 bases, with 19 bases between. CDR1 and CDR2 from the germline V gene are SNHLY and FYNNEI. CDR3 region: CASSEYGFRHTMNTEAFF. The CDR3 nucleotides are TGTGCCAGCAGTGAATACGGTTTTAGACACACCATGAACACTGAAGCTTTCTTT.

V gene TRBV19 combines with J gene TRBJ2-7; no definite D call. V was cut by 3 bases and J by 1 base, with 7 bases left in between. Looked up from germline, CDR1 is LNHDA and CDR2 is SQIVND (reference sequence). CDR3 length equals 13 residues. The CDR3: CASSITESYEQYF. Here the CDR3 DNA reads TGTGCCAGTAGTATCACGGAATCCTACGAGCAGTACTTC.

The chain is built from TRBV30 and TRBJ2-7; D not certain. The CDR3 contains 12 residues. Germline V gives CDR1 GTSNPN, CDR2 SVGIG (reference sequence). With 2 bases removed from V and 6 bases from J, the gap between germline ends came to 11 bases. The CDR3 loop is CAWSPSSPEQYF. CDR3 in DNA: TGTGCCTGGAGTCCCTCCTCTCCCGAGCAGTACTTC.

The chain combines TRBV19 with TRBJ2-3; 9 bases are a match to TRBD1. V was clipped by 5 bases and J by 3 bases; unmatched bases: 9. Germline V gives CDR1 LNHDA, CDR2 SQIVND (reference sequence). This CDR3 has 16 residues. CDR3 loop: CASSALQGAGTDTQYF. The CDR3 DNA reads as TGTGCCAGTAGTGCCTTACAGGGGGCAGGGACAGATACGCAGTATTTT.

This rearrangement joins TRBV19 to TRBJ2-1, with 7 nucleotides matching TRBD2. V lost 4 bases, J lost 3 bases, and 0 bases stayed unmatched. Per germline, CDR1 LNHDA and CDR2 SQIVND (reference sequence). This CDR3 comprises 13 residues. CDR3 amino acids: CASSSGGYNEQFF. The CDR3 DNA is TGTGCCAGTAGTAGCGGGGGCTACAATGAGCAGTTCTTC.

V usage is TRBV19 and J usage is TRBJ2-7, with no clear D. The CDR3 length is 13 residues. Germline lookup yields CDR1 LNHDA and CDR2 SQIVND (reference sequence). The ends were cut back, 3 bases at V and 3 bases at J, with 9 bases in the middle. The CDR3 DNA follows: TGTGCCAGTAGTATTAGACCCCTCTACGAGCAGTACTTC. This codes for CASSIRPLYEQYF.

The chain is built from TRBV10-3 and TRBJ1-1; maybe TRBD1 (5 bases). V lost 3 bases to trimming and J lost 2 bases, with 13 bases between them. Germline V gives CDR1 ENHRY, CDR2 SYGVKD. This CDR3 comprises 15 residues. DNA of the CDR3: TGTGCCATCAGTGACCCAACAGGCTTAAACACTGAAGCTTTCTTT. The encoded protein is CAISDPTGLNTEAFF.

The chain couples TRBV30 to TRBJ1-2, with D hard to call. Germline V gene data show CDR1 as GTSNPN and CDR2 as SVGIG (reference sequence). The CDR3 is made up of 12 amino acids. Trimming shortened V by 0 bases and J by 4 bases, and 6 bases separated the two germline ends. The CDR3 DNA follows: TGTGCCTGGAGTGTCGCCCCCTATGGCTACACCTTC. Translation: CAWSVAPYGYTF.

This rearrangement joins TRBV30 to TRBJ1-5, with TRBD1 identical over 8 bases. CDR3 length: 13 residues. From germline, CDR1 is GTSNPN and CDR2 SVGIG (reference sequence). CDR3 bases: TGTGGTTCGGGGACAGGACAGGATCAGCCCCAGCATTTT. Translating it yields CGSGTGQDQPQHF.

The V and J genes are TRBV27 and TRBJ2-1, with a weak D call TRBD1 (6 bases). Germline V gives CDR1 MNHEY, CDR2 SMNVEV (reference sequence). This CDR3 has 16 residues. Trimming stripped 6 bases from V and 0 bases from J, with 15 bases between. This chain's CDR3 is CASSNRQESSYNEQFF. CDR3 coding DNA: TGTGCCAGCAGCAATAGACAGGAGAGCTCCTACAATGAGCAGTTCTTC.

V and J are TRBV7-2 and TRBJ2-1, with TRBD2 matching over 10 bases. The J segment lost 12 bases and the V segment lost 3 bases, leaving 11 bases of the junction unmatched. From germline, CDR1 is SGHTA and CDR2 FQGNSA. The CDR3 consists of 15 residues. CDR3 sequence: CASSFPSGGSGGQFF. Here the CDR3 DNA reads TGTGCCAGCAGCTTTCCTAGCGGGGGCTCGGGTGGGCAGTTCTTC.

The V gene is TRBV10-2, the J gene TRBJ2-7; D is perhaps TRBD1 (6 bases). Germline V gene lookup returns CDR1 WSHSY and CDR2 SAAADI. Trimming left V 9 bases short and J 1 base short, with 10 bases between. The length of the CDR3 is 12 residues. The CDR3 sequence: CASTDRSYEQYF. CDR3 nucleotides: TGCGCCAGTACGGACAGATCCTACGAGCAGTACTTC.

This CDR3 is CASSYRTSGFGTDTQYF. In DNA form, the CDR3 reads TGTGCCAGCAGTTATCGGACTAGCGGGTTTGGCACAGATACGCAGTATTTT. This chain joins TRBV13 and TRBJ2-3, with 11 positions matching TRBD2. The CDR3 has 17 amino acids. The V gene's germline CDR1 is PRHDT and CDR2 FYEKMQ (reference sequence). Trimming at V came to 6 bases and at J to 1 base, leaving 9 bases not matched to a gene.

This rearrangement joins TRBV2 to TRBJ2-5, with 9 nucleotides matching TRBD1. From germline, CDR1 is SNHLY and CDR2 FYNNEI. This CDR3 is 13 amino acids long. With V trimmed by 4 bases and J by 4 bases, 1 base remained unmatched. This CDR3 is CASSGTGVETQYF. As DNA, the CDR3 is TGTGCCAGCAGTGGGACAGGGGTAGAGACCCAGTACTTC.

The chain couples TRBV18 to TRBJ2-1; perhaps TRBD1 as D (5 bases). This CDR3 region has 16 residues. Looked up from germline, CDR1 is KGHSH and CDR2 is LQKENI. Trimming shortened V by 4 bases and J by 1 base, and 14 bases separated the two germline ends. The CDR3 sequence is CASSLMGQTSYNEQFF. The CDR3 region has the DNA TGTGCCAGCTCACTCATGGGGCAGACGTCCTACAATGAGCAGTTCTTC.

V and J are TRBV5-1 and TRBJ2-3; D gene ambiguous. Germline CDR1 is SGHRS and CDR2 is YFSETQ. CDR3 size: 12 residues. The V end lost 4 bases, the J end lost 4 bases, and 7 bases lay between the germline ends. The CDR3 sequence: CASSLRPDTQYF. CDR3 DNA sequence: TGCGCCAGCAGCCTCCGCCCAGATACGCAGTATTTT.

CDR3 DNA sequence: TGTGCCAGCAGCGAGGGACTAGCGGGGGGGCCCACGCAGTATTTT. This codes for CASSEGLAGGPTQYF. The rearrangement joins TRBV9 to TRBJ2-3; 16 nucleotides match TRBD2. Losses at the gene ends were 3 bases for V and 9 bases for J; bases not matched to a gene: 4. This CDR3 is 15 amino acids long. Looked up from germline, CDR1 is SGDLS and CDR2 is YYNGEE.

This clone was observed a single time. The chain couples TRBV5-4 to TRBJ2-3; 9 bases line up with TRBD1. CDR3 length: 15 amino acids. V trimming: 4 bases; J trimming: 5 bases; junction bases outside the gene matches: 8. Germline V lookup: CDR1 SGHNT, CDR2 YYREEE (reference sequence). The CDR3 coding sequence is TGTGCCAGCAGCAGCCTTGGACAGGGGATAGATACGCAGTATTTT. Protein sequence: CASSSLGQGIDTQYF. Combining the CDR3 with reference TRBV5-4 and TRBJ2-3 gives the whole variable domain ETGVTQSPTHLIKTRGQQVTLRCSSQSGHNTVSWYQQALGQGPQFIFQYYREEENGRGNFPPRFSGLQFPNYSSELNVNALELDDSALYLCASSSLGQGIDTQYFGPGTRLTVL.

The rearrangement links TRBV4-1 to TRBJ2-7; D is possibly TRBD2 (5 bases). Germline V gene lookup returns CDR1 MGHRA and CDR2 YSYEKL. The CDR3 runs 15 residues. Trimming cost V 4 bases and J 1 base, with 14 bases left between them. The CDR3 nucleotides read TGCGCCAGCAGCCTCAAGCGCGGGCTATCCTACGAGCAGTACTTC. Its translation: CASSLKRGLSYEQYF.

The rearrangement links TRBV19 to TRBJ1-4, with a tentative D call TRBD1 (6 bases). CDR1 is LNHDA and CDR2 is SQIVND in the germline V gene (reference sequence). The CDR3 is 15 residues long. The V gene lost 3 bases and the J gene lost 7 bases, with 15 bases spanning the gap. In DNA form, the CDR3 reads TGTGCCAGTAGTATCTACGGGGGGCTCAGTGAAAAACTGTTTTTT. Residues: CASSIYGGLSEKLFF.

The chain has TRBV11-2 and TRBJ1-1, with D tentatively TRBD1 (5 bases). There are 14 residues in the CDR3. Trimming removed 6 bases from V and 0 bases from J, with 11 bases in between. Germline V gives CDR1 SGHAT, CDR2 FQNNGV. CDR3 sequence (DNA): TGTGCCAGCAGGGGGCAGATTATGAACACTGAAGCTTTCTTT. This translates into CASRGQIMNTEAFF.

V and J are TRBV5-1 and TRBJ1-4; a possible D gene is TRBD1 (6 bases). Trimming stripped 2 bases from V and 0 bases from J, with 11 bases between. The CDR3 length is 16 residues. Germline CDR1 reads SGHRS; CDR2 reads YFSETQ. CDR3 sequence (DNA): TGCGCCAGCAGCTTAGGGGGAGTTGCAACTAATGAAAAACTGTTTTTT. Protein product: CASSLGGVATNEKLFF.

This chain's CDR3 is CASSRRDVGNTIYF. For the CDR3, the DNA is TGTGCCAGCAGCCGACGAGACGTCGGAAACACCATATATTTT. The chain employs TRBV6-6 and TRBJ1-3; D gene unclear. V was pared by 6 bases and J by 4 bases, with 13 bases between. Looked up from germline, CDR1 is MNHNY and CDR2 is SVGAGI (reference sequence). The CDR3 has 14 amino acids.

Here the CDR3 reads CASSYPKEGPEAFF. The CDR3 bases are TGTGCCAGCAGTTACCCAAAAGAGGGTCCTGAAGCTTTCTTT. This sequence joins TRBV6-6 and TRBJ1-1; D gene ambiguous. CDR3 length equals 14 residues. Trimming took 2 bases from V and 6 from J, leaving 13 bases between them. CDR1 is MNHNY and CDR2 is SVGAGI in the germline V gene (reference sequence).

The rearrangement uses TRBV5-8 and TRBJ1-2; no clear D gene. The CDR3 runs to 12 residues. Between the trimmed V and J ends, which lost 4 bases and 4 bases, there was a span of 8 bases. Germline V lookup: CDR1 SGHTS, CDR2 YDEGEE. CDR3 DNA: TGTGCCAGCAGCCCGTCGGTCTATGGCTACACCTTC. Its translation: CASSPSVYGYTF.

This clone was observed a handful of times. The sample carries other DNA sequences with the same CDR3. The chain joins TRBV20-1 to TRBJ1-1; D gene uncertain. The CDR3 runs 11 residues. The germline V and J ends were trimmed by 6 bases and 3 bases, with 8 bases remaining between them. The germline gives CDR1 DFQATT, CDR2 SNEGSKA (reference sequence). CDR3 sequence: CSAPWDTEAFF. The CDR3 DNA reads TGCAGTGCCCCGTGGGACACTGAAGCTTTCTTT.

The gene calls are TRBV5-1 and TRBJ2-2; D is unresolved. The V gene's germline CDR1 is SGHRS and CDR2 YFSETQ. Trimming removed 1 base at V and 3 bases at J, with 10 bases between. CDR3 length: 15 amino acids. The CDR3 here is CASSLPIGYTGELFF. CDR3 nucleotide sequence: TGCGCCAGCAGCTTGCCGATTGGATACACCGGGGAGCTGTTTTTT.

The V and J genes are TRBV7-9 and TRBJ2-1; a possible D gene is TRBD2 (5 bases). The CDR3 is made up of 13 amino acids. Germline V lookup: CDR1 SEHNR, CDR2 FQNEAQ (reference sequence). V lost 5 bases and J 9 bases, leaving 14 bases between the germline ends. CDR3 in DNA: TGTGCCAGCAGCCCGATACTAGGCTTTGAGCAGTTCTTC. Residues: CASSPILGFEQFF. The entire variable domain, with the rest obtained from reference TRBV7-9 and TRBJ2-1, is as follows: DTGVSQNPRHKITKRGQNVTFRCDPISEHNRLYWYRQTLGQGPEFLTYFQNEAQLEKSRLLSDRFSAERPKGSFSTLEIQRTEQGDSAMYLCASSPILGFEQFFGPGTRLTVL.